These 13 T cell receptor beta chains share one sample of origin, sequenced in a study of beta chain features in type 1 diabetes. The study reverse transcribed the entire isolated RNA, so it sequenced expressed TCRB transcripts. Data came from immunoSEQ multiplex PCR; TCRdb stores just in-frame clones and leaves some out. The sample has under 450,000 clones; around 13% are singletons. Sequencing was carried out using naive CD4+ T cells from blood. The receptors were gathered from a man aged 30 to 45 in good health.

This clone was detected only a few times. Other DNA variants within this sample encode the same CDR3. The gene calls are TRBV30 and TRBJ2-2; D is possibly TRBD1 (5 bases). Trimming removed 2 bases at V and 6 bases at J, with 7 bases between. The CDR3 consists of 12 residues. From germline, CDR1 is GTSNPN and CDR2 SVGIG (reference sequence). The CDR3 is CAWSRGSGELFF. The CDR3 DNA follows: TGTGCCTGGAGTAGGGGTTCCGGGGAGCTGTTTTTT. Supplemented by reference TRBV30 and TRBJ2-2, the full variable domain reads SQTIHQWPATLVQPVGSPLSLECTVEGTSNPNLYWYRQAAGRGLQLLFYSVGIGQISSEVPQNLSASRPQDRQFILSSKKLLLSDSGFYLCAWSRGSGELFFGEGSRLTVL.

This clone was seen only a few times. The V gene is TRBV2, the J gene TRBJ1-6; 7 nucleotides agree with TRBD1. CDR3 length equals 14 residues. V shed 10 bases and J 7 bases; nucleotides not matched to a gene: 10. Germline CDR1 and CDR2: SNHLY and FYNNEI. DNA for the CDR3: TGTGCCAACCGCCGGGACAGAGCCAATTCACCCCTCCACTTT. It codes for CANRRDRANSPLHF.

The gene calls are TRBV15 and TRBJ1-1; D not certain. The CDR3 is 15 residues long. Trimming shortened V by 0 bases and J by 1 base, and 9 bases separated the two germline ends. CDR1 and CDR2 (germline): LNHNV, YYDKDF (reference sequence). CDR3 in amino acids: CATSRDQVWNTEAFF. The CDR3 DNA reads as TGTGCCACCAGCAGAGATCAAGTGTGGAACACTGAAGCTTTCTTT.

In its sample, this clone was seen a few times. The chain joins TRBV4-3 to TRBJ2-3, with D uncertain. Germline values: CDR1 LGHNA, CDR2 YSLEER. The CDR3 is made up of 17 amino acids. Trimming removed 0 bases from V and 0 bases from J, with 13 bases in between. The CDR3 sequence is CASSQDLWGTSTDTQYF. Here the CDR3 DNA reads TGCGCCAGCAGCCAAGATCTATGGGGAACTAGCACAGATACGCAGTATTTT.

This clone turned up a few times. This chain joins TRBV18 and TRBJ1-2; no definite D call. Looked up from germline, CDR1 is KGHSH and CDR2 is LQKENI. Deletions cut 2 bases from V and 2 bases from J, with 6 bases between. The CDR3 is made up of 13 amino acids. The CDR3 region is CASSPGLNYGYTF. In DNA form, the CDR3 reads TGTGCCAGCTCACCAGGGCTAAACTATGGCTACACCTTC.

The J gene is TRBJ1-5, the V gene TRBV6-5; the D is unclear. Germline V gene sequence: CDR1 MNHEY, CDR2 SVGAGI. This CDR3 region has 15 residues. The V gene lost 4 bases and the J gene lost 2 bases, with 12 bases spanning the gap. Here the CDR3 reads CASSSRGLRNQPQHF. As DNA, the CDR3 is TGTGCCAGCAGTTCGCGTGGGTTGCGCAATCAGCCCCAGCATTTT.

This rearrangement joins TRBV13 to TRBJ2-5; possible D gene TRBD1, 6 bases. The CDR3 spans 13 residues. The germline V gene has CDR1 PRHDT and CDR2 FYEKMQ (reference sequence). The ends were cut back, 5 bases at V and 5 bases at J, with 12 bases in the middle. CDR3 in amino acids: CASSRGGRETQYF. Here the CDR3 DNA reads TGTGCCAGCAGCAGAGGGGGACGCGAGACCCAGTACTTC.

This sequence joins TRBV25-1 and TRBJ2-3; D perhaps matches TRBD1 (6 bases). Germline V gene sequence: CDR1 MGHDK, CDR2 SYGVNS. V lost 4 bases and J lost 6, with 11 bases in between. The CDR3 is 13 amino acids. CDR3 DNA sequence: TGTGCCAGCAGTGTTACAGGGTCGGATACGCAGTATTTT. Its translation is CASSVTGSDTQYF.

In this sample, this clone turned up a few times. The chain carries TRBV10-3 and TRBJ1-1, with a weak D call TRBD1 (5 bases). This CDR3 has 11 residues. Germline lookup yields CDR1 ENHRY and CDR2 SYGVKD. Trimming removed 10 bases from V and 7 bases from J, with 13 bases in between. The CDR3 sequence is CASERGNEAFF. Written as DNA, the CDR3 is TGTGCCAGCGAGCGGGGGAATGAAGCTTTCTTT.

This clone was recorded a few times. The chain couples TRBV5-1 to TRBJ2-1; D is uncertain. CDR1 SGHRS and CDR2 YFSETQ come from the germline V gene. The ends were cut back, 0 bases at V and 6 bases at J, with 7 bases in the middle. This CDR3 is built from 13 residues. The CDR3 DNA sequence: TGCGCCAGCAGCTTGGAGTTTGGCAATGAGCAGTTCTTC. This encodes CASSLEFGNEQFF.

This clone has just a few counts. The chain uses TRBV30 and TRBJ1-5; D not certain. Germline CDR1 reads GTSNPN; CDR2 reads SVGIG (reference sequence). With 0 bases removed from V and 0 bases from J, the gap between germline ends came to 12 bases. The CDR3 consists of 16 residues. This CDR3 reads CAWSVPRTTSNQPQHF. Written as DNA, the CDR3 is TGTGCCTGGAGTGTACCTCGCACGACTAGCAATCAGCCCCAGCATTTT.

This clone was seen only a few times. Other nucleotide sequences from this sample produce the same CDR3. The chain is built from TRBV7-2 and TRBJ2-3; no clear D gene. CDR3 size: 12 residues. Germline CDR1 reads SGHTA; CDR2 reads FQGNSA. Trimming removed 2 bases from V and 4 bases from J, with 4 bases in between. The CDR3 DNA follows: TGTGCCAGCAGCTTATCAGCAGATACGCAGTATTTT. Its protein product is CASSLSADTQYF.

This clone was observed a few times. The J gene is TRBJ2-1, the V gene TRBV11-2, with TRBD1 matching 9 bases. The trim removed 3 bases at V and 4 bases at J, leaving 7 bases unmatched. The CDR3 runs 16 residues. The germline V gene encodes CDR1 SGHAT and CDR2 FQNNGV. Here the CDR3 reads CASSFAGTGSYNEQFF. Here the CDR3 DNA reads TGTGCCAGCAGCTTCGCCGGGACAGGGTCTTACAATGAGCAGTTCTTC.